This TCR beta chain was observed in a study of T cells expressing NK-cell markers. TCRdb reanalyzed the 5' RACE reads, giving one entry per CDR3 protein sequence and no DNA. The sample data list about 450,000 distinct CDR3 sequences. The CDR3 length is 16 residues. Germline values: CDR1 SGHRS, CDR2 YFSETQ. The chain employs TRBV5-1 and TRBJ2-3; TCRdb indicates TRBD2, and absent DNA this call remains unverified. The sequence was obtained from a woman aged 18 to 75 in good health. The source material was blood T cells: a sorted CD56 or NKG2C T cell subset, CD4+ or CD8+ T cells, or bulk PBMC T cells (not recorded which). The CDR3 loop is CASSLGGPTFTDTQYF. The whole variable domain, remainder taken from reference TRBV5-1 and TRBJ2-3, is KAGVTQTPRYLIKTRGQQVTLSCSPISGHRSVSWYQQTPGQGLQFLFEYFSETQRNKGNFPGRFSGRQFSNSRSEMNVSTLELGDSALYLCASSLGGPTFTDTQYFGPGTRLTVL.